Each of the 11 T cell receptor beta chains below was sequenced from the same sample in a study of blood T cell repertoires in COVID-19. The table came from immunoSEQ multiplex PCR; TCRdb's copy has only in-frame clones and leaves some out. This sample carries under 200,000 clones, about 82% of them seen once, and the ten largest clones take 5.6%. Specimen: PBMCs or T cells enriched from blood (not recorded which). All receptors derive from a man in his forties with acute COVID-19.

This clone was found a few times. CDR3 bases: TGTGCCAGCAGCGTCCAGGGGCTCCTTTCCTATGGCTACACCTTC. This translates into CASSVQGLLSYGYTF. The chain joins TRBV2 to TRBJ1-2; D might be TRBD1 (6 bases). The CDR3 covers 15 residues. CDR1 SNHLY and CDR2 FYNNEI come from the germline V gene. Between the trimmed V and J ends, which lost 6 bases and 4 bases, there was a span of 18 bases.

About this clone: At one of its ends the junction is not consistent with the germline gene, which may arise from a read error. The genes are TRBV7-2 and TRBJ2-2, with 7 positions matching TRBD1. From germline, CDR1 is SGHTA and CDR2 FQGNSA. The CDR3 covers 16 residues. DNA for the CDR3: TGTGCCAGCAGGTTAGGGGGCAGAGGTATAGCCGGGGAGCTGTTTTTT. Its translation: CASRLGGRGIAGELFF.

The chain couples TRBV6-5 to TRBJ1-4, with TRBD1 identical over 9 bases. Losses at the gene ends were 4 bases for V and 6 bases for J; bases not matched to a gene: 3. This CDR3 is built from 14 residues. The V gene's germline CDR1 is MNHEY and CDR2 SVGAGI. In nucleotides, the CDR3 is TGTGCCAGCAGTTCTACAGGGGGCGATGAAAAACTGTTTTTT. The encoded protein is CASSSTGGDEKLFF.

The chain carries TRBV28 and TRBJ2-1; 9 bases align to TRBD1. This CDR3 comprises 15 residues. The germline CDR1 and CDR2 sequences are MDHEN and SYDVKM. Trimming cost V 6 bases and J 4 bases; bases outside gene matches: 7. The CDR3, as DNA: TGTGCCAGCAGAAAGGGGGACAGGGATTACAATGAGCAGTTCTTC. Translated, it gives CASRKGDRDYNEQFF.

The chain recombines TRBV12-3 or TRBV12-4 with TRBJ1-5; D possibly corresponds to TRBD1 (6 bases). The V end lost 5 bases, the J end lost 13 bases, and 18 bases lay between the germline ends. The CDR3 has 13 residues. The CDR3 DNA reads as TGTGCCAGCAGTCGGGCAGGGGCGCATAGGCAGCATTTT. It yields the protein CASSRAGAHRQHF.

V usage is TRBV13 and J usage is TRBJ2-1; TRBD2 matches at 8 bases. Germline V gene lookup returns CDR1 PRHDT and CDR2 FYEKMQ (reference sequence). The V gene end was trimmed by 1 base and the J gene end by 6 bases; junction bases not matched to a gene: 5. The CDR3 has 15 amino acids. The CDR3 sequence is CASSLAGGGGNEQFF. As DNA, the CDR3 is TGTGCCAGCAGCTTAGCGGGAGGGGGAGGCAATGAGCAGTTCTTC.

This chain connects TRBV27 to TRBJ2-3, with 7 bases lining up with TRBD2. Looked up from germline, CDR1 is MNHEY and CDR2 is SMNVEV (reference sequence). This CDR3 region has 14 residues. Trimming cost V 6 bases and J 6 bases; bases outside gene matches: 9. The CDR3 DNA follows: TGTGCCAGCAGGCTAGCGGAGGAGGCCGATACGCAGTATTTT. Translating gives CASRLAEEADTQYF.

This clone appeared a single time. The CDR3 spells CASSYGTGLLYSNQPQHF. CDR3 sequence (DNA): TGTGCCAGCAGTTACGGGACAGGGCTCCTTTATAGCAATCAGCCCCAGCATTTT. This chain uses TRBV6-2 or TRBV6-3 with TRBJ1-5; TRBD1 matches at 9 bases. J was trimmed by 0 bases and V by 2 bases; bases with no gene match: 8. Germline V CDR1 and CDR2: MNHEY, SVGEGT. The CDR3 loop spans 18 amino acids.

The chain is built from TRBV10-3 and TRBJ1-3; 11 bases match TRBD1. The CDR3 length is 14 residues. Germline CDR1 and CDR2: ENHRY and SYGVKD. Trimming cost V 7 bases and J 4 bases; bases outside gene matches: 3. The CDR3 protein is CAIKGQGVGNTIYF. The CDR3 region has the DNA TGTGCCATCAAGGGACAGGGGGTCGGAAACACCATATATTTT.

The genes are TRBV30 and TRBJ2-4, with TRBD2 identical over 11 bases. The ends lost 1 base at V and 6 bases at J; junction bases unmatched: 8. Germline assignment: CDR1 GTSNPN and CDR2 SVGIG (reference sequence). This CDR3 spans 16 amino acids. The CDR3 protein is CAWSEIITSGRNIQYF. CDR3 DNA sequence: TGTGCCTGGAGTGAGATTATTACTAGCGGGAGAAACATTCAGTACTTC.

This clone came up a few times. The V call is TRBV19, the J call TRBJ2-7; D is possibly TRBD2 (5 bases). The CDR3 is 15 amino acids. Trimming removed 4 bases at V and 3 bases at J, with 16 bases between. Germline CDR1 is LNHDA and CDR2 is SQIVND (reference sequence). Here the CDR3 reads CASSTRGNLDYEQYF. The CDR3 DNA follows: TGTGCCAGTAGTACCCGGGGAAACCTGGACTACGAGCAGTACTTC.